The next 16 T cell receptor beta chains were all read from a single sample in a study of read filtering for tumor transcriptome and immune sequencing. Molecular barcoded adaptors covering alpha/delta and beta/gamma chains were used on roughly 400 ng RNA. Using its own MiXCR run on the reads, TCRdb lists one record per CDR3 protein. The sample has about 130,000 distinct CDR3 sequences; 10% to 15% are singletons. Material: a population of CD138-negative cells sorted from bone marrow. The receptors stem from a donor aged 40 or over with multiple myeloma.

This clonotype has at least ten counts. This chain connects TRBV29-1 to TRBJ2-6, with 7 bases matching TRBD1. V shed 7 bases and J 0 bases; nucleotides not matched to a gene: 3. The CDR3 covers 14 residues. Germline CDR1 reads SQVTM; CDR2 reads ANQGSEA. CDR3 loop: CSAWTGSGANVLTF. CDR3 nucleotides: TGCAGCGCTTGGACAGGCTCTGGGGCCAACGTCCTGACTTTC.

This clonotype has a count of ten or more. V usage is TRBV6-2 or TRBV6-3 and J usage is TRBJ1-6; D is possibly TRBD1 (5 bases). With 3 bases removed from V and 5 bases from J, the gap between germline ends came to 14 bases. The germline CDR1 and CDR2 sequences are MNHEY and SVGEGT. The CDR3 is 16 residues long. CDR3 residues: CASSYPGRRDNSPLHF. The CDR3 region has the DNA TGTGCCAGCAGTTATCCGGGACGTCGAGATAATTCACCCCTCCACTTT.

To note about this clonotype: Since a far larger clone is one base different, this is likely a read error. This CDR3 is missing its conserved last phenylalanine or tryptophan, likely due to a read error. The V call is TRBV12-3 or TRBV12-4, the J call TRBJ2-1; D assignment may be TRBD1 or TRBD2 (5 bases each). Trimming stripped 5 bases from V and 8 bases from J, with 10 bases between. The CDR3 runs 12 residues. This CDR3 is CASSPGTDEQFL. The CDR3 DNA reads as TGTGCCAGCAGTCCCGGGACGGATGAGCAGTTCCTC.

The chain uses TRBV12-3 or TRBV12-4 and TRBJ2-3; 9 nucleotides match TRBD1. CDR3 length: 16 amino acids. The CDR3 is CASGSLRGQGSDTQYF. CDR3 DNA: TGTGCTAGTGGTTCCCTGAGAGGACAGGGGTCAGATACGCAGTATTTT.

In its sample, this clonotype was seen a few times. The J gene is TRBJ1-5, the V gene TRBV6-5; D ambiguous. The germline V gene encodes CDR1 MNHEY and CDR2 SVGAGI. This CDR3 has 13 residues. V was pared by 10 bases and J by 1 base, with 11 bases between. The CDR3 nucleotides read TGTGCCACCGGTCGGGAGAGCAATCAGCCCCAGCATTTT. Its protein is CATGRESNQPQHF.

Concerning this clonotype: This sequence may be a read error, since a much larger clone differs from it by one base. V and J are TRBV2 and TRBJ1-5; D remains unclear. The germline gives CDR1 SNHLY, CDR2 FYNNEI. This CDR3 comprises 12 residues. The CDR3, as DNA: TGTGCCAGCCGTAATAGCGATCAGCCCCAGCATTTT. Protein product: CASRNSDQPQHF.

This clonotype was counted at least ten times. This sequence joins TRBV5-6 and TRBJ2-2; D gene unclear. Germline V gives CDR1 SGHDT, CDR2 YYEEEE. V was clipped by 2 bases and J by 2 bases, with 4 bases between them. CDR3 size: 13 residues. The CDR3 protein is CASSLHNTGELFF. The CDR3 DNA reads as TGTGCCAGCAGCTTACACAACACCGGGGAGCTGTTTTTT.

This clonotype was seen many times. The rearrangement uses TRBV6-2 or TRBV6-3 and TRBJ2-1; 8 nucleotides match TRBD2. The CDR3 consists of 15 residues. Germline CDR1 reads MNHEY; CDR2 reads SVGEGT. V shed 6 bases and J 7 bases; nucleotides not matched to a gene: 11. The CDR3 here is CASRPIGGARNEQFF. The CDR3, as DNA: TGTGCCAGCAGACCCATCGGGGGGGCCAGGAATGAGCAGTTCTTC.

This clonotype was seen many times. J is TRBJ1-1 and V is TRBV19; D not resolved. V was trimmed by 5 bases and J by 0 bases, leaving 7 bases between them. CDR3 length: 13 residues. Germline V CDR1 and CDR2: LNHDA, SQIVND (reference sequence). CDR3 amino acids: CASSPTLNTEAFF. As DNA, the CDR3 is TGTGCCAGTAGTCCGACACTGAACACTGAAGCTTTCTTT.

This clonotype was detected a few times. The genes are TRBV19 and TRBJ2-5; a possible D gene is TRBD2 (5 bases). Between the trimmed V and J ends, which lost 5 bases and 4 bases, there was a span of 20 bases. The germline gives CDR1 LNHDA, CDR2 SQIVND (reference sequence). There are 16 residues in the CDR3. The CDR3 protein is CASSSADSLGRETQYF. CDR3 bases: TGTGCCAGTAGTTCAGCGGACTCGCTCGGGCGAGAGACCCAGTACTTC.

At least ten counts were recorded for this clonotype. This rearrangement joins TRBV11-3 to TRBJ2-3, with D perhaps matching TRBD1 (6 bases). The V gene's germline CDR1 is SGHNT and CDR2 YENEEA. Trimming removed 5 bases at V and 2 bases at J, with 14 bases between. This CDR3 is 15 amino acids long. The CDR3 DNA reads as TGTGCCAGCAGCGGAAACAGGGACCCCACAGATACGCAGTATTTT. This gives the protein CASSGNRDPTDTQYF.

As for this clonotype: A read error may be the cause here, since a much bigger clone is one base away. The rearrangement uses TRBV5-6 and TRBJ2-5, with 7 bases identical to TRBD1. Germline V gene lookup returns CDR1 SGHDT and CDR2 YYEEEE. The CDR3 consists of 14 residues. This chain's CDR3 is CASSFSGTEETRYF. The CDR3 DNA sequence: TGTGCCAGCAGCTTCTCCGGGACAGAAGAGACCCGGTACTTC.

This clonotype was seen repeatedly, ten times or more. This chain connects TRBV20-1 to TRBJ2-1; TRBD2 aligns across 12 bases. J gave up 4 bases and V 1 base, and 11 bases lay outside the gene matches. There are 18 residues in the CDR3. Germline V CDR1 and CDR2: DFQATT, SNEGSKA (reference sequence). CDR3 protein: CSARANGASGGAYNEQFF. The CDR3 DNA follows: TGCAGTGCTAGAGCAAACGGGGCTAGCGGGGGGGCGTACAATGAGCAGTTCTTC.

Notes on this clonotype: A clone one base away is much larger, so this may be a read error. The gene calls are TRBV28 and TRBJ1-1; D unresolved. The CDR3 extends over 14 amino acids. Germline V gene data show CDR1 as MDHEN and CDR2 as SYDVKM. Here the CDR3 reads CVSSGTVVRTEAFF. The CDR3, as DNA: TGTGTCAGCAGTGGCACAGTGGTGAGGACTGAAGCTTTCTTT. The full variable domain, in which reference TRBV28 and TRBJ1-1 provide the parts outside the CDR3, is DVKVTQSSRYLVKRTGEKVFLECVQDMDHENMFWYRQDPGLGLRLIYFSYDVKMKEKGDIPEGYSVSREKKERFSLILESASTNQTSMYLCVSSGTVVRTEAFFGQGTRLTVV.

This clonotype was observed a handful of times. This may come from a read error, since a much larger clone is one base off. J is TRBJ1-1 and V is TRBV20-1; D not certain. Germline V gives CDR1 DFQATT, CDR2 SNEGSKA (reference sequence). V was pared by 2 bases and J by 5 bases, with 15 bases between. The CDR3 is 14 amino acids. CDR3 sequence reads: CSARKSRAWTEAFF. The CDR3 coding sequence is TGCAGTGCTAGAAAGTCAAGAGCCTGGACTGAAGCTTTCTTT.

There are many counts of this clonotype. The chain recombines TRBV7-2 with TRBJ2-1, with 8 bases that match TRBD2. CDR1 SGHTA and CDR2 FQGNSA come from the germline V gene. The J segment lost 5 bases and the V segment lost 4 bases, leaving 7 bases of the junction unmatched. The CDR3 sequence is 15 residues long. The CDR3 sequence is CASSSGLVLNNEQFF. Written as DNA, the CDR3 is TGTGCCAGCAGCTCGGGACTAGTGTTGAACAATGAGCAGTTCTTC. Variable domain in full (rest from reference TRBV7-2 and TRBJ2-1): GAGVSQSPSNKVTEKGKDVELRCDPISGHTALYWYRQSLGQGLEFLIYFQGNSAPDKSGLPSDRFSAERTGGSVSTLTIQRTQQEDSAVYLCASSSGLVLNNEQFFGPGTRLTVL.